These T cell receptor beta chains were read from a single sample in a study of T-cell reconstitution after alpha-beta-depleted transplantation in children. MiXCR was run by TCRdb on the PCR reads, yielding one entry per CDR3 protein. The sample carries some 530,000 distinct CDR3 sequences, approximately 12% recorded once. The source material was PBMCs from the stem cell graft donor, sampled from the stem cell graft. Source of these receptors: a human donor who donated a stem cell graft to a child with combined immunodeficiency. CDR3s include the opening cysteine and the closing phenylalanine or tryptophan.

CATSDQPGQGFSETQYF	TRBV24-1	TRBJ2-5
CASSLARGPQETQYF	TRBV12-3/TRBV12-4	TRBJ2-5
CASSFWQGRGWIYNEQFF	TRBV12-3/TRBV12-4	TRBJ2-1
CASSLWENYGYTF	TRBV12-3/TRBV12-4	TRBJ1-2
CASSQNALSNQPQHF	TRBV14	TRBJ1-5
CAINRLNAGETQYF	TRBV12-3/TRBV12-4	TRBJ2-5
CANFPFPTGGNEQFF	TRBV21-1	TRBJ2-1
CASSLRGGRRGTQYF	TRBV12-3/TRBV12-4	TRBJ2-3
CASDAGANYGYTF	TRBV6-5	TRBJ1-2
CASSQDQGYPPGELFF	TRBV4-3	TRBJ2-2
CASTIGFSGNTIYF	TRBV12-3/TRBV12-4	TRBJ1-3
CASSLEQHRNYEQYF	TRBV7-8	TRBJ2-7
CASSHSAAYEQYF	TRBV11-1	TRBJ2-7
CASSYSGSGDNEQFF	TRBV6-5	TRBJ2-1
CASSYWSGAYNEQFF	TRBV6-2/TRBV6-3	TRBJ2-1
CASRGLAVHNEQFF	TRBV12-3/TRBV12-4	TRBJ2-1
CASSLLAGESSNEQFF	TRBV7-3	TRBJ2-1
CASSLRDDAYEQYF	TRBV5-8	TRBJ2-7
CASSEGGFSPLHF	TRBV25-1	TRBJ1-6
CASSLERHGRASEQFF	TRBV11-3	TRBJ2-1
CASKKVRANTGELFF	TRBV6-2/TRBV6-3	TRBJ2-2
CASSTDVRGLHTDTQYF	TRBV27	TRBJ2-3
CATSRDRAANTEAFF	TRBV15	TRBJ1-1
CATNTGADTQYF	TRBV28	TRBJ2-3
CASSLNPLMTRGEQYF	TRBV12-3/TRBV12-4	TRBJ2-7
CAIRAGGNEQYF	TRBV10-3	TRBJ2-7
CATSRDPGADTEAFF	TRBV15	TRBJ1-1
CASRVGPSEQYF	TRBV7-2	TRBJ2-7
CASTLGARNNEQFF	TRBV19	TRBJ2-1
CSARDSFQGNTGELFF	TRBV20-1	TRBJ2-2
CASSPPRHGTGSSAFYEQYF	TRBV11-1	TRBJ2-7
CASSLRDRPFYEQYF	TRBV12-3/TRBV12-4	TRBJ2-7
CASSLYPPAMNTEAFF	TRBV27	TRBJ1-1
CASSRGPQGAPDTQYF	TRBV5-1	TRBJ2-3
CASSLADRGNQPQHF	TRBV5-6	TRBJ1-5
CASSVIRNTIYF	TRBV7-8	TRBJ1-3
CASMWGPSNTGELFF	TRBV12-3/TRBV12-4	TRBJ2-2
CSAFPPSTDTQYF	TRBV20-1	TRBJ2-3
CASSTGTDQETQYF	TRBV5-1	TRBJ2-5
CASSFYAGMNTEAFF	TRBV28	TRBJ1-1
CASSLWTSGGLYNEQFF	TRBV7-2	TRBJ2-1
CASSVDSFNEKLFF	TRBV7-6	TRBJ1-4
CSVEETGGNQPQHF	TRBV29-1	TRBJ1-5
CASSLRQITDTQYF	TRBV7-2	TRBJ2-3
CAISEGTSLGPYEQYF	TRBV10-3	TRBJ2-7
CASSTRTSGRAIGSYNEQFF	TRBV11-2	TRBJ2-1
CASSTGLAGPNEQFF	TRBV2	TRBJ2-1
CASSLQIQETQYF	TRBV7-2	TRBJ2-5
CSSTNPDRNTEAFF	TRBV20-1	TRBJ1-1
CSARVGGFIDSPLHF	TRBV20-1	TRBJ1-6
CASSSRQGFLLGTEKLFF	TRBV12-3/TRBV12-4	TRBJ1-4